This T cell receptor beta chain was recorded in a study of vaccination and CD4 T cells after COVID-19 (dated by TCRdb to the early 2020s). As for the study more broadly: The convalescent cohort included six males and four females, with two Hispanic individuals, seven Caucasians, two Asians and one multiracial person. Post-COVID blood samples from convalescent patients were collected a median of around 100 days after diagnosis, with a range of about 35 to 161 days. Control cultures used a CEFX viral epitope pool as positive control, an HIV-1 Nef peptide pool as negative control, or no peptide. Each participant got two doses of either the Pfizer-BioNTech BNT162b2 vaccine (n=8) or the Moderna mRNA-1273 vaccine (n=2). At the TCR clonotype level, an earlier paper using these donors assessed memory CD4+ T cell crossreactivity between SARS-CoV-2 and common cold coronavirus spike proteins. The time from the second vaccine dose to post-vaccine blood sampling had a median of around 72 days and ranged from about 13 to 250 days. Culture stimuli were overlapping spike peptide pools from SARS-CoV-2 and from the common cold coronaviruses HCoV-NL63, HCoV-OC43 and HCoV-229E. In under twelve COVID-19 convalescent patients and a handful of infection-naive healthy vaccine recipients, researchers compared the spike-specific CD4+ TCR repertoire from before mRNA vaccination with the repertoire from after.

The sample's treatment or condition, from its label and the paper: roughly 11-day PBMC culture with coronavirus spike peptide pools or control peptides (ViraFEST assay). CD4+ T cells from unexposed donors were collected before the COVID-19 pandemic (2011-2018). To expand antigen-specific T cells with peptide pools and then pick out the expanded clonotypes through TCR sequencing, the study relied on the ViraFEST assay. Each well held roughly 2 million PBMCs cultured in IMDM containing roughly 5% human AB serum and approximately 9.8 IU/ml IL-2, with around 9.7 ug/ml peptide pools added. On days 3 and 7, half of the culture medium was replaced with fresh IL-2-containing medium. After 9 to 11 days of culture, CD4+ T cells were isolated by negative selection with the EasySep CD4+ T cell isolation kit. As cell numbers permitted, CD4+ T cells from unexposed donors were tested for reactivity to SARS-CoV-2 S and N and to four common cold coronavirus spike pools. Ficoll-Paque Plus gradient centrifugation was used to isolate PBMCs from whole blood, and the isolated PBMCs were then either used fresh or cryopreserved at -140C. In general, triplicate wells were set up for every culture condition. Leukapheresis product for the unexposed donors was bought commercially.

The CDR3 runs 15 amino acids, cysteine and phenylalanine included. The sequence is cut down to CDR3 DNA, 45 bases in frame from base 1. V ends up 7 bases short and J 6 bases short, with an unmatched junction base count of 12. The germline V gene gives CDR1 as MNHNS and CDR2 as SASEGT. Study-wide findings and limitations: Although the median number of SARS-CoV-2-reactive clonotypes went up from more than 20 after infection to 35 to 40 after vaccination, the increase was not significant. Among the post-vaccine SARS-CoV-2-reactive clones in convalescent patients, a median about 86% showed up only after vaccination, which suggests vaccine-specific priming. The number of convalescent patients in the study was relatively small, and the study did not examine early timepoints following natural infection. In convalescent patients, nearly all vaccine-specific clones (304 of 307) were found to be mono-reactive for SARS-CoV-2 spike rather than cross-reactive with common cold coronaviruses.

To note about this clonotype: The target of this receptor is not known. This clone may be a read error of a much larger clone one base away.

Libraries were constructed by PCR. At the Johns Hopkins FTIC core, DNA from the cultured CD4+ T cells underwent TCR sequencing with the Oncomine TCR Beta short-read assay. Genomic DNA was extracted from the cultured CD4+ T cells with the QIAamp micro DNA kit. Oncomine TCR Beta libraries from cultured CD4+ T cells were pooled with unique dual indexes and sequenced on an Illumina iSeq 100. The authors processed their data as follows. Non-productive sequences were removed, and CDR3s that did not start with C, did not end with F or W, or were shorter than 7 amino acids were discarded. The MANAFEST web application identified antigen-specific clonotypes by comparing peptide-stimulated wells against reference wells and other culture wells. For a clone to be called positive, the clone needed an FDR below 0.05, an odds ratio above 5, and a productive frequency above 0.1% in at least two of three replicate wells. A clonotype counted as cross-reactive if it showed significant expansion both in the SARS-CoV-2 spike wells and in at least one common cold coronavirus spike condition. CDR3 homology was assessed with Levenshtein distances (stringdist) and unrooted phylogenetic trees (ape) in R version 3.6.1. The public reads were reprocessed in TCRdb via fastp at Q25 and MiXCR, keeping in-frame beta chains. A single entry per CDR3 protein holds the most common genes and DNA from its merged rows. The V and J calls were determined by TCRdb, not by the authors. The sample table records some 9,900 distinct CDR3 sequences; 30% of these occur just once. The top ten constitute approximately 13% of the sample.

This receptor was identified in a human donor in good health. Specimen: CD4+ T cells from blood, cultured in vitro. Rearrangement joined TRBV6-1 to TRBJ2-1, with 7 middle bases fitting TRBD1. CDR3 protein: CASNIRQGSCNEQFF. The nucleotide sequence reads as follows: TGTGCCAGCAATATCCGACAGGGCAGCTGCAATGAGCAGTTCTTC.